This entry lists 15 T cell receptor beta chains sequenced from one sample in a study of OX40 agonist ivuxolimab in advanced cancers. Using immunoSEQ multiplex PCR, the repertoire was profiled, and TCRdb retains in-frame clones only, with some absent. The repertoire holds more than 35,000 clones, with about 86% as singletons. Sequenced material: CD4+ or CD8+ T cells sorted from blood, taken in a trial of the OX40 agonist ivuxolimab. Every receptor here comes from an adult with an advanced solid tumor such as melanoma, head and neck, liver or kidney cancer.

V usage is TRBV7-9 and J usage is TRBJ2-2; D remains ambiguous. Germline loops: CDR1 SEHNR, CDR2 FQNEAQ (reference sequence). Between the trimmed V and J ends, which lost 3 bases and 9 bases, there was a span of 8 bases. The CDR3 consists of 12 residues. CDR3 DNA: TGTGCCAGCAGCTTTTGGAACCGGGAGCTGTTTTTT. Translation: CASSFWNRELFF.

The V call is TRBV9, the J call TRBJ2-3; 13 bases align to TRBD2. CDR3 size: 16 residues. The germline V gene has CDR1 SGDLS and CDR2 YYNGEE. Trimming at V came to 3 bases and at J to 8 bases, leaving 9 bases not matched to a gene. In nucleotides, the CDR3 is TGTGCCAGCAGCGCTCGACTAGCGGGGGGTTCAGGTACGCAGTATTTT. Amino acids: CASSARLAGGSGTQYF.

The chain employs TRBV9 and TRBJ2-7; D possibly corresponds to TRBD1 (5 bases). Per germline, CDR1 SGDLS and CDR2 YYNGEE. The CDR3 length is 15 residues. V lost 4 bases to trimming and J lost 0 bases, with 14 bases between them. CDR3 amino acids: CASSPQGQGSYEQYF. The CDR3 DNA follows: TGTGCCAGCAGCCCCCAAGGACAAGGCTCCTACGAGCAGTACTTC.

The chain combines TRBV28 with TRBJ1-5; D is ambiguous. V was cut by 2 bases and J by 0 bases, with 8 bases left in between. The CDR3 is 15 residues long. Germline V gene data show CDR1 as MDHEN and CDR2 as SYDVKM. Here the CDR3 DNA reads TGTGCCAGCAGTTTAGGGCAGTTTAGCAATCAGCCCCAGCATTTT. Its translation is CASSLGQFSNQPQHF.

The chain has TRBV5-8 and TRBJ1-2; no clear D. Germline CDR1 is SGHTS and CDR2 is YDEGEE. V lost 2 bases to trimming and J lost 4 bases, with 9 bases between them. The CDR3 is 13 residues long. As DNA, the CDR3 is TGTGCCAGCAGCTTCCAGGACCCCTATGGCTACACCTTC. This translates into CASSFQDPYGYTF.

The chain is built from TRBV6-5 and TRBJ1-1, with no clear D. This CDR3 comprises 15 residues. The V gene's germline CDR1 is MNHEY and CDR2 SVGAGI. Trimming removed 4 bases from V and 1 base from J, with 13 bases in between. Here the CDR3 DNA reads TGTGCCAGCAGTTCCCATCCACCCACGAACACTGAAGCTTTCTTT. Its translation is CASSSHPPTNTEAFF.

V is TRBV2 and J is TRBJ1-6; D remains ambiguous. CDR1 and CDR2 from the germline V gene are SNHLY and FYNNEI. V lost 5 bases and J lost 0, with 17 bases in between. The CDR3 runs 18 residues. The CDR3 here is CASSLRQARYSYNSPLHF. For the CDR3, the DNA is TGTGCCAGCAGTCTTCGGCAGGCTAGATACTCCTATAATTCACCCCTCCACTTT.

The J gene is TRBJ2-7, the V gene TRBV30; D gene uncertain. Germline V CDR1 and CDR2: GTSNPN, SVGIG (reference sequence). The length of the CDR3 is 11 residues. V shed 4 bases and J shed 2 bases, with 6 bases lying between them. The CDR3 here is CAWTTTYEQYF. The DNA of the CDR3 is TGTGCCTGGACTACCACCTACGAGCAGTACTTC.

The CDR3 nucleotides are TGTGCCAGCAGTTTAAACAGGGTGGGGTACGAGCAGTACTTC. Protein sequence: CASSLNRVGYEQYF. The chain recombines TRBV27 with TRBJ2-7; D is possibly TRBD1 (6 bases). Germline CDR1 reads MNHEY; CDR2 reads SMNVEV (reference sequence). The CDR3 loop spans 14 amino acids. Trimming took off 2 bases at V and 4 bases at J, with 12 bases between the two ends.

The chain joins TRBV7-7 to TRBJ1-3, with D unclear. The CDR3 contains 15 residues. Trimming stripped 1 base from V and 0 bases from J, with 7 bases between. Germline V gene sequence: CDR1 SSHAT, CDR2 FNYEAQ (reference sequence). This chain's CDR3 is CASSLGPSSGNTIYF. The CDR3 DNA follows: TGTGCCAGCAGCTTAGGTCCAAGCTCTGGAAACACCATATATTTT.

Here the CDR3 DNA reads TGTGCCAGCAGTTTTGGGAGGATGAACACTGAAGCTTTCTTT. Protein: CASSFGRMNTEAFF. The gene calls are TRBV27 and TRBJ1-1; D gene unclear. The CDR3 is made up of 14 amino acids. Trimming pared 3 bases from V and 0 bases from J, leaving 8 bases between. CDR1 is MNHEY, CDR2 SMNVEV, per germline (reference sequence).

In DNA form, the CDR3 reads TGTGCCAGCAGCGTTTCGGCTGCAACTAATGAAAAACTGTTTTTT. It codes for CASSVSAATNEKLFF. The chain combines TRBV9 with TRBJ1-4; D gene uncertain. The V gene lost 2 bases and the J gene lost 0 bases, with 8 bases spanning the gap. The germline V gene has CDR1 SGDLS and CDR2 YYNGEE. CDR3 size: 15 residues.

The CDR3 DNA reads TGCGCCAGCAGCCGCGGGACAGGGTTGCACGAGCAGTACTTC. Translation gives CASSRGTGLHEQYF. V gene TRBV4-1 combines with J gene TRBJ2-7; 9 nucleotides line up with TRBD1. The germline V gene encodes CDR1 MGHRA and CDR2 YSYEKL. The CDR3 covers 14 residues. V lost 4 bases to trimming and J lost 5 bases; unmatched junction nucleotides: 6.

For the CDR3, the DNA is TGTGCCAGCCCGCAACCCCCTTATAGCAATCAGCCCCAGCATTTT. Translating it yields CASPQPPYSNQPQHF. V usage is TRBV21-1 and J usage is TRBJ1-5. TRBV21-1 is a pseudogene. This CDR3 has 15 amino acids.

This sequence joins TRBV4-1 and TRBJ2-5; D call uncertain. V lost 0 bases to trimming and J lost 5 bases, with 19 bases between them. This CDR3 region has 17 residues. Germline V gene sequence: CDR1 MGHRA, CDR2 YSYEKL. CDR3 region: CASSQEQSILGMETQYF. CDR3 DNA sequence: TGCGCCAGCAGCCAAGAGCAGTCGATCTTGGGGATGGAGACCCAGTACTTC.